This T cell receptor (beta chain) was sequenced for a study of post-analysis software for immune sequencing data. Study context: There were relapsing-remitting, secondary progressive and progressive-relapsing multiple sclerosis among the disease courses included.

Study conclusions and caveats: The normalized Chao1 diversity of multiple sclerosis patients was significantly lower than that of controls. The five TRBV segments detected at higher frequency in patients than in controls included TRBV5-6, TRBV5-1 and TRBV20-1.

This clonotype turned up a few times. Antigen specificity is unknown. cDNA libraries of TCR beta carried unique molecular identifiers. The T cell input of roughly 0.95 to 11 million gave roughly 460,000 cDNA molecules. TCRdb called the PCR reads again in MiXCR, with one record for every CDR3 protein. Of fewer than 600,000 distinct CDR3 sequences listed, roughly 46% are singletons. This CDR3 contains 13 residues. Trimming took off 5 bases at V and 3 bases at J, with 12 bases between the two ends. Germline CDR1 is SGHRS and CDR2 is YFSETQ. This TCR was recovered from a girl aged 10 to 17 with multiple sclerosis. The chain uses TRBV5-1 and TRBJ2-7; a weak D match, TRBD1 (6 bases). The material sequenced was blood. CDR3 DNA: TGCGCCAGCAGACAGGGCACAAACTACGAGCAGTACTTC. Protein: CASRQGTNYEQYF.